A single sample gave rise to the 10 T cell receptor beta chains below, sequenced in a study of cytomegalovirus exposure and HLA in healthy donors (TCRdb year 2017). The library was built by means of the immunoSEQ multiplex PCR assay. The multiplex PCR relied on a mix of 60 forward primers for TCR Vbeta segments and 13 reverse primers for TCR Jbeta segments. Sourced from immuneACCESS, this table was stored by TCRdb with only in-frame sequences that have V and J called. A share of the clones is absent; for the studies checked, an unresolved V gene accounts for under half, and the remainder has no known explanation. In all, the sample holds around 120,000 clones, and roughly 80% of those were seen once. The ten largest clones add up to 8.5% to 10% of the sample. The sample was PBMCs. Receptors originate from a female donor in good health and CMV-seropositive.

V gene TRBV2 combines with J gene TRBJ2-1; the match to TRBD2 covers 10 bases. Per germline, CDR1 SNHLY and CDR2 FYNNEI. Trimming cost V 4 bases and J 6 bases; bases outside gene matches: 6. This CDR3 region has 15 residues. For the CDR3, the DNA is TGTGCCAGCAGTGGGTCAGCGGGGGGGGGCAATGAGCAGTTCTTC. Its translation: CASSGSAGGGNEQFF.

V usage is TRBV7-2 and J usage is TRBJ1-2; D possibly corresponds to TRBD1 (5 bases). V dropped 0 bases and J dropped 3 bases, with 17 bases sitting between them. Germline loops: CDR1 SGHTA, CDR2 FQGNSA. The CDR3 runs 17 residues. CDR3 sequence (DNA): TGTGCCAGCAGCTTAGCGTCAGGGCGCCTTACCTACTATGGCTACACCTTC. It translates to CASSLASGRLTYYGYTF.

This chain uses TRBV30 with TRBJ1-2, with a possible D match to TRBD1 (5 bases). The germline gives CDR1 GTSNPN, CDR2 SVGIG (reference sequence). The CDR3 is 15 amino acids. With 0 bases removed from V and 2 bases from J, the gap between germline ends came to 13 bases. CDR3: CAWSVQWEGNYGYTF. The CDR3 DNA sequence: TGTGCCTGGAGTGTACAGTGGGAGGGGAACTATGGCTACACCTTC.

The V call is TRBV9, the J call TRBJ1-5, with TRBD1 as a possible D gene (5 bases). Trimming took off 4 bases at V and 6 bases at J, with 20 bases between the two ends. Germline V gene sequence: CDR1 SGDLS, CDR2 YYNGEE. The CDR3 length is 16 residues. CDR3 sequence reads: CASSPGSGATLQPQHF. In DNA form, the CDR3 reads TGTGCCAGCAGCCCAGGGTCGGGCGCCACCCTTCAGCCCCAGCATTTT.

J is TRBJ1-6 and V is TRBV18, with 7 bases that match TRBD1. The germline V gene has CDR1 KGHSH and CDR2 LQKENI. The CDR3 contains 16 residues. V lost 4 bases to trimming and J lost 7 bases; unmatched junction nucleotides: 10. Written as DNA, the CDR3 is TGTGCCAGCTCACTCCGGGAGAGACAGGGCAATTCACCCCTCCACTTT. Encoded protein: CASSLRERQGNSPLHF.

The rearrangement uses TRBV5-1 and TRBJ2-3, with a possible D match to TRBD1 (6 bases). Trimming removed 4 bases at V and 7 bases at J, with 22 bases between. The CDR3 loop spans 16 amino acids. Germline CDR1 reads SGHRS; CDR2 reads YFSETQ. The CDR3 region has the DNA TGCGCCAGCAGCCCTGCTACACAGGGTACTGGAAATACGCAGTATTTT. Encoded protein: CASSPATQGTGNTQYF.

This clone appeared once. In nucleotides, the CDR3 is TGTGCCAGCAGGGGGGCACAGGGGGCGCGTCGGGACACTGAAGCTTTCTTT. The encoded protein is CASRGAQGARRDTEAFF. J is TRBJ1-1 and V is TRBV28, with 9 bases that match TRBD1. Germline CDR1 reads MDHEN; CDR2 reads SYDVKM. Losses at the gene ends were 6 bases for V and 3 bases for J; bases not matched to a gene: 14. The CDR3 covers 17 residues.

This clone has just one count. This specimen includes other DNA sequences encoding the same CDR3. The genes are TRBV27 and TRBJ1-1, with a tentative D call TRBD1 (5 bases). The germline V gene encodes CDR1 MNHEY and CDR2 SMNVEV (reference sequence). Deletions cut 3 bases from V and 1 base from J, with 6 bases between. This CDR3 has 13 residues. The CDR3 region has the DNA TGTGCCAGCAGTTTCGGGGGGAACACTGAAGCTTTCTTT. This encodes CASSFGGNTEAFF.

The chain couples TRBV18 to TRBJ2-7, with TRBD1 matching over 9 bases. The CDR3 is made up of 15 amino acids. Germline V gene lookup returns CDR1 KGHSH and CDR2 LQKENI. The V segment lost 3 bases and the J segment 6 bases; nucleotides outside the gene matches: 9. The CDR3 loop reads CASSPRVSTGGEQYF. CDR3 sequence (DNA): TGTGCCAGCTCACCTCGAGTCTCGACAGGGGGCGAGCAGTACTTC.

The rearrangement uses TRBV7-9 and TRBJ2-3; 8 bases align to TRBD1. The CDR3 sequence is 15 residues long. J was trimmed by 2 bases and V by 10 bases; bases with no gene match: 11. CDR1 and CDR2 from the germline V gene are SEHNR and FQNEAQ (reference sequence). The CDR3 spells CAISQGDKDTDTQYF. The CDR3, as DNA: TGTGCCATTTCACAGGGGGATAAGGACACAGATACGCAGTATTTT.